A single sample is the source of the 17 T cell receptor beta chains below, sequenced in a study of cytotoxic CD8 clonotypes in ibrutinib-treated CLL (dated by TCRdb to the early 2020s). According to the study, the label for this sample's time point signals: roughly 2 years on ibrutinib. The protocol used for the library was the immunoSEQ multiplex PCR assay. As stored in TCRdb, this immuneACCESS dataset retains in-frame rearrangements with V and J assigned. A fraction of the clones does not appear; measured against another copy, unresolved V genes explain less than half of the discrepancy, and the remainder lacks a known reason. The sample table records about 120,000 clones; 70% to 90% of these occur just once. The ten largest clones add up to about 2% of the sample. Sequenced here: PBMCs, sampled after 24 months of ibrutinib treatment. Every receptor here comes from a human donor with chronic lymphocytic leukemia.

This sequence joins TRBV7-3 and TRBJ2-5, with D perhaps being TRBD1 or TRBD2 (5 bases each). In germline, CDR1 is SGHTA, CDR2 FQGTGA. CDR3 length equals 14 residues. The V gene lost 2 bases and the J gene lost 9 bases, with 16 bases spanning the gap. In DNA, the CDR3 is TGTGCCAGCAGCTTAGGCGGCAGAGGGACGGCCCAGTACTTC. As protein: CASSLGGRGTAQYF.

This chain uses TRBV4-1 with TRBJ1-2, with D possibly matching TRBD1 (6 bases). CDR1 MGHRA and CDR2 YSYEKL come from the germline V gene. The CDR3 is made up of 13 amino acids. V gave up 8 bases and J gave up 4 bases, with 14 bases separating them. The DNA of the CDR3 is TGCGCCAGCGGGGCGGACAGTATCTATGGCTACACCTTC. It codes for CASGADSIYGYTF.

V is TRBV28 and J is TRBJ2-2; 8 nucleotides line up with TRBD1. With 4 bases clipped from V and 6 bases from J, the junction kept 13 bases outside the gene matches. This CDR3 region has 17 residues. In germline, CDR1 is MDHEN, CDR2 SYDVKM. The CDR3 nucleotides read TGTGCCAGCAGTTCCCTATTCGTGACAGGGGCTTCCGGGGAGCTGTTTTTT. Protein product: CASSSLFVTGASGELFF.

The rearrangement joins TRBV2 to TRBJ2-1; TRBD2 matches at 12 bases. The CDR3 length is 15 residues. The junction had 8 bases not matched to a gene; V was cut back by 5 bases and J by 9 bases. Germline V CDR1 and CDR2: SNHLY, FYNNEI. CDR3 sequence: CASSPPSGRAGEQFF. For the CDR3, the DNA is TGTGCCAGCAGTCCACCTAGCGGGAGGGCCGGTGAGCAGTTCTTC.

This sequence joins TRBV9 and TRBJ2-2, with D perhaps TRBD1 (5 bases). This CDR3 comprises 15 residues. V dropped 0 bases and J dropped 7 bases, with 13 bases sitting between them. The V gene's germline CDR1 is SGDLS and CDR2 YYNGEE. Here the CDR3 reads CASSVDHPRGGELFF. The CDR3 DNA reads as TGTGCCAGCAGCGTAGATCACCCTAGGGGCGGGGAGCTGTTTTTT.

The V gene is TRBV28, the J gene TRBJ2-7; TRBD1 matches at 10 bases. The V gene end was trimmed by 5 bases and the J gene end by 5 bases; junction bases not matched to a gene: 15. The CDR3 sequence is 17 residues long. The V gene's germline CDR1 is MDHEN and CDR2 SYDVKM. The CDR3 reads CASSTFTRDRGGHEQYF. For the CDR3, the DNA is TGTGCCAGCAGTACCTTCACCCGGGACAGGGGAGGCCACGAGCAGTACTTC.

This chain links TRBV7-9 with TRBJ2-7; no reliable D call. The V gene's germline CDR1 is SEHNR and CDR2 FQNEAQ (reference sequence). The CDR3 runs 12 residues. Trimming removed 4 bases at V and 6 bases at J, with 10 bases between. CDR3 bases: TGTGCCAGCAGCTCCGCATCGGGCGAGCAGTACTTC. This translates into CASSSASGEQYF.

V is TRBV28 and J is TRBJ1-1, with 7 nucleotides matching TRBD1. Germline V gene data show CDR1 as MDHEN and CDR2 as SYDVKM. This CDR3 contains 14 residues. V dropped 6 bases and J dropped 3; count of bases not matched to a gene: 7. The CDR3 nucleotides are TGTGCCAGCAGCAATAATCAGGGGGACACTGAAGCTTTCTTT. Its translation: CASSNNQGDTEAFF.

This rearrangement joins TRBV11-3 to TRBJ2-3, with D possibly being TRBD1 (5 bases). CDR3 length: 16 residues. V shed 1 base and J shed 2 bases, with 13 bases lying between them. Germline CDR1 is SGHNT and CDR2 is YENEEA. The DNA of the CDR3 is TGTGCCAGCAGCTTAGGTGACAGTCGACCCACAGATACGCAGTATTTT. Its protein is CASSLGDSRPTDTQYF.

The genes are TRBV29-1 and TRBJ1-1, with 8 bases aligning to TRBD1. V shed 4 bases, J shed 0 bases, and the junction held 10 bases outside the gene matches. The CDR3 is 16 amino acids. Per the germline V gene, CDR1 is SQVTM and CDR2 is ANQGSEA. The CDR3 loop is CSVAGTGSPMNTEAFF. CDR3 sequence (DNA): TGCAGCGTTGCCGGGACAGGATCCCCAATGAACACTGAAGCTTTCTTT.

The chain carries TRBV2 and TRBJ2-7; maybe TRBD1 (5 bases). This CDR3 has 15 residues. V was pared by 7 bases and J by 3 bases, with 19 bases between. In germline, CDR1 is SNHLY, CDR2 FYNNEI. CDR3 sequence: CASTQAAEGVYEQYF. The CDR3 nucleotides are TGTGCCAGCACACAAGCCGCAGAAGGGGTCTACGAGCAGTACTTC. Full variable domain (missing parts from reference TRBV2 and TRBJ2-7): EPEVTQTPSHQVTQMGQEVILRCVPISNHLYFYWYRQILGQKVEFLVSFYNNEISEKSEIFDDQFSVERPDGSNFTLKIRSTKLEDSAMYFCASTQAAEGVYEQYFGPGTRLTVT.

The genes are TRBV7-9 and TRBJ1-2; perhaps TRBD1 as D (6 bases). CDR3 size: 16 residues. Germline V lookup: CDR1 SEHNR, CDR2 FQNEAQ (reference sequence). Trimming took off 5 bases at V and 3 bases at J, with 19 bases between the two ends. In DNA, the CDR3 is TGTGCCAGCAGCCAATCGGGGGGGCGCGGCGACTATGGCTACACCTTC. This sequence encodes CASSQSGGRGDYGYTF.

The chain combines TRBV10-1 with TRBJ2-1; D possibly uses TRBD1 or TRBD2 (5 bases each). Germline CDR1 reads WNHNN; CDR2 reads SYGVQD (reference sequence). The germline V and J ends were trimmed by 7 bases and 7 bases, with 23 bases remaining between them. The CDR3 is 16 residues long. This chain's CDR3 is CASKLGPRVTKNEQFF. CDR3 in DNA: TGCGCCAGCAAACTGGGACCGAGGGTGACTAAAAATGAGCAGTTCTTC.

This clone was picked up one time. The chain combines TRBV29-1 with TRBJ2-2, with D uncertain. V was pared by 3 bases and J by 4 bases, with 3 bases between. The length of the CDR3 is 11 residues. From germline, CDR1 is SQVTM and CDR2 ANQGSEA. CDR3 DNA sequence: TGCAGCGTTGATTGCACCGGGGAGCTGTTTTTT. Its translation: CSVDCTGELFF.

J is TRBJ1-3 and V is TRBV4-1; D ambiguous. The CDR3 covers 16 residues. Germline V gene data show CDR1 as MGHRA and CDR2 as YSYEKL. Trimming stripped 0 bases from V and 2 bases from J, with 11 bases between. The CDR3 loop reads CASSQDPYRTGNTIYF. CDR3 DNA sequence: TGCGCCAGCAGCCAAGATCCATACCGGACTGGAAACACCATATATTTT.

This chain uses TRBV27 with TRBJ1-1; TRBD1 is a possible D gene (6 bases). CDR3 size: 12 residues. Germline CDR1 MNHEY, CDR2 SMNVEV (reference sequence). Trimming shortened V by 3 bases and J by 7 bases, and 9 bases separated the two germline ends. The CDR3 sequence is CASSLGGVEAFF. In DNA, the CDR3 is TGTGCCAGCAGTTTGGGGGGCGTTGAAGCTTTCTTT.

The CDR3 region is CASSPDRNTQYF. The CDR3 DNA is TGTGCCAGCAGCCCTGACAGGAATACGCAGTATTTT. The genes are TRBV7-3 and TRBJ2-3; possibly TRBD1 for D (6 bases). V lost 5 bases and J 7 bases, leaving 10 bases between the germline ends. CDR3 size: 12 residues. Germline assignment: CDR1 SGHTA and CDR2 FQGTGA.